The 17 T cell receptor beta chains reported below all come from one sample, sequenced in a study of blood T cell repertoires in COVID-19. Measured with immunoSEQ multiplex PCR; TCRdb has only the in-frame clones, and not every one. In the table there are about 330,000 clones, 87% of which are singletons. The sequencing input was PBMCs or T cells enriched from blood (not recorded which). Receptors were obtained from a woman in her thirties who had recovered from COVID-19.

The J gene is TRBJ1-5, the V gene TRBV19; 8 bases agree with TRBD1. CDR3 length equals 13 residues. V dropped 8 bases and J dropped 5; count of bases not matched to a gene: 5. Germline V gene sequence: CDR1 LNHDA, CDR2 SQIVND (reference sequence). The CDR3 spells CASADRADQPQHF. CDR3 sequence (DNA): TGTGCCAGTGCGGACAGGGCGGATCAGCCCCAGCATTTT.

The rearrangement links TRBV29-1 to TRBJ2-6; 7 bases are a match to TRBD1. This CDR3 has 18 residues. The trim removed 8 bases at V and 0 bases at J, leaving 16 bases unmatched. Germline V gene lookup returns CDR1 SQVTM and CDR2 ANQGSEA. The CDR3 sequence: CSPVTGQTLSSGANVLTF. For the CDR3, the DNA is TGCAGCCCCGTGACAGGGCAAACTCTTAGCTCTGGGGCCAACGTCCTGACTTTC.

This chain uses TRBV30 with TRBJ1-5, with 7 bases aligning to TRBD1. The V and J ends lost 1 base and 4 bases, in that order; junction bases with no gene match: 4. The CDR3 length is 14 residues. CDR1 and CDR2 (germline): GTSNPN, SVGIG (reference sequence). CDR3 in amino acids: CAWSATGNNQPQHF. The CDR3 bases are TGTGCCTGGAGTGCGACAGGGAATAATCAGCCCCAGCATTTT.

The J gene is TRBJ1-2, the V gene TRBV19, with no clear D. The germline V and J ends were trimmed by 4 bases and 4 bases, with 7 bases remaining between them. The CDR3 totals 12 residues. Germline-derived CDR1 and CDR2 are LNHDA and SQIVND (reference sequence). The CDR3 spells CASSSGPYGYTF. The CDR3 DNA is TGTGCCAGTAGTAGCGGTCCCTATGGCTACACCTTC.

CDR3 in DNA: TGTGCCAGTAGTAGACAGGGGGCGGTTGGCAATCAGCCCCAGCATTTT. Its translation is CASSRQGAVGNQPQHF. The chain links TRBV19 to TRBJ1-5; 10 bases match TRBD1. Germline V gene data show CDR1 as LNHDA and CDR2 as SQIVND (reference sequence). This CDR3 is 16 amino acids long. After removal of 4 bases from V and 2 bases from J, the junction contained 5 bases not matched to a gene.

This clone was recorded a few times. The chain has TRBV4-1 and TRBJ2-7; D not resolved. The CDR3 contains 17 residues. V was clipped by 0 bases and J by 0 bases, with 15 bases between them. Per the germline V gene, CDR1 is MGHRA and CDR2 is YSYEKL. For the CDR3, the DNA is TGCGCCAGCAGCCAAGATTTTTTACAGTCGAGCTCCTACGAGCAGTACTTC. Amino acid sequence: CASSQDFLQSSSYEQYF.

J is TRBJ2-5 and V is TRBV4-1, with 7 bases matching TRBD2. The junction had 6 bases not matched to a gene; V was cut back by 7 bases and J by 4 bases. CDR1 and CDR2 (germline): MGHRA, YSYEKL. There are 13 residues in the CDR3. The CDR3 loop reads CASTGREGETQYF. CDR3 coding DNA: TGCGCCAGCACTGGCAGGGAGGGAGAGACCCAGTACTTC.

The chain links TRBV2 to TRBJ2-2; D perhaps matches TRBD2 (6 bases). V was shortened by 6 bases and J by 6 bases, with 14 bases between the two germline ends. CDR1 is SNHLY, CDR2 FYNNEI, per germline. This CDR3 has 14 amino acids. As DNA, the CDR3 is TGTGCCAGCAGGTTTGGGGAGGTCGCCGGGGAGCTGTTTTTT. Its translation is CASRFGEVAGELFF.

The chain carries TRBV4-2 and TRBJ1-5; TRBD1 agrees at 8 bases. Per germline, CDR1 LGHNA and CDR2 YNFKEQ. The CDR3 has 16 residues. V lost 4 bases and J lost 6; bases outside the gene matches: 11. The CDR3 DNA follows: TGTGCCAGCAGCCCCACCCTGGGGACAGGCCTTCAGCCCCAGCATTTT. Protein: CASSPTLGTGLQPQHF.

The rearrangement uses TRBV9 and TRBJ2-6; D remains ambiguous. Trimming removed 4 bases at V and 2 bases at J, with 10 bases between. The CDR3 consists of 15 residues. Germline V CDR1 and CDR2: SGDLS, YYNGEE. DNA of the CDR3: TGTGCCAGCAGCATAAGGAGTGCTGGGGCCAACGTCCTGACTTTC. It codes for CASSIRSAGANVLTF.

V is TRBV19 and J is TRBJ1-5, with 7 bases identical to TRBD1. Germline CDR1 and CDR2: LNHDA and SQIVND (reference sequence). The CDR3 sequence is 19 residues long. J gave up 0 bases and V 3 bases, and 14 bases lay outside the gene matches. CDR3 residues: CASSMYLGKGAYSNQPQHF. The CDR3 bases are TGTGCCAGTAGTATGTATCTGGGGAAGGGGGCTTATAGCAATCAGCCCCAGCATTTT.

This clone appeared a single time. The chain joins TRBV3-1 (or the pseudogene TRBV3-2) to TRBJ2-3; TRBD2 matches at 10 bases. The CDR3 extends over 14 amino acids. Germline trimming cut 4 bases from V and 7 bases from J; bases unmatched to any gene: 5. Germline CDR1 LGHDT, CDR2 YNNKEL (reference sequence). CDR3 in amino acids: CASSPSGGANTQYF. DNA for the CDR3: TGTGCCAGCAGCCCCAGCGGGGGGGCTAATACGCAGTATTTT.

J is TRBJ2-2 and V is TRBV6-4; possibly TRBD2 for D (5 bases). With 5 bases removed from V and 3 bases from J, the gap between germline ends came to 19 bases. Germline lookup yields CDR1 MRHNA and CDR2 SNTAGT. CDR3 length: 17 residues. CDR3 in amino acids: CASSPDLARVYTGELFF. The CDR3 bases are TGTGCCAGCAGTCCCGACTTAGCGCGGGTGTACACCGGGGAGCTGTTTTTT.

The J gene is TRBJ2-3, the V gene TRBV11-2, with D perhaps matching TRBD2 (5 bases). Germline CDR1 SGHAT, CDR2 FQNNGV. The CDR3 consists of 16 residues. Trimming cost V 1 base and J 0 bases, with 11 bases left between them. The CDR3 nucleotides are TGTGCCAGCAGCTTAGGACTAAGACCTAGCACAGATACGCAGTATTTT. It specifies CASSLGLRPSTDTQYF.

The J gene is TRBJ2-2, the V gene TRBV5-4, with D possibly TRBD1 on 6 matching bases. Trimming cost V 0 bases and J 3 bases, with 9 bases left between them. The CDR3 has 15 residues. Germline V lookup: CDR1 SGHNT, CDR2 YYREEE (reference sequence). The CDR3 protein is CASSLEQGYTGELFF. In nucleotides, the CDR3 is TGTGCCAGCAGCTTGGAACAGGGCTACACCGGGGAGCTGTTTTTT. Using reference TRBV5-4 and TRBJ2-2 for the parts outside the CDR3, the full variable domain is ETGVTQSPTHLIKTRGQQVTLRCSSQSGHNTVSWYQQALGQGPQFIFQYYREEENGRGNFPPRFSGLQFPNYSSELNVNALELDDSALYLCASSLEQGYTGELFFGEGSRLTVL.

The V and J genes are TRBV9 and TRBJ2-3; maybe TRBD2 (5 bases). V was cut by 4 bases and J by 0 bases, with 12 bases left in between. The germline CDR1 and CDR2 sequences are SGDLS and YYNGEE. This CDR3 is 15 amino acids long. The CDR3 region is CASSPQRKSTDTQYF. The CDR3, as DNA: TGTGCCAGCAGCCCTCAGCGGAAAAGCACAGATACGCAGTATTTT.

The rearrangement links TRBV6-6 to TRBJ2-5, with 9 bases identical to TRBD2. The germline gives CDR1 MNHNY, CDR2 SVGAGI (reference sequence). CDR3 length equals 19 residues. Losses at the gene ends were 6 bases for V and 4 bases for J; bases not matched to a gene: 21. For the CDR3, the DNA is TGTGCCAGCAGCTACGGAGTTGGGGGTAGCGGGGGTCGTGGAGAGACCCAGTACTTC. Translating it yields CASSYGVGGSGGRGETQYF.